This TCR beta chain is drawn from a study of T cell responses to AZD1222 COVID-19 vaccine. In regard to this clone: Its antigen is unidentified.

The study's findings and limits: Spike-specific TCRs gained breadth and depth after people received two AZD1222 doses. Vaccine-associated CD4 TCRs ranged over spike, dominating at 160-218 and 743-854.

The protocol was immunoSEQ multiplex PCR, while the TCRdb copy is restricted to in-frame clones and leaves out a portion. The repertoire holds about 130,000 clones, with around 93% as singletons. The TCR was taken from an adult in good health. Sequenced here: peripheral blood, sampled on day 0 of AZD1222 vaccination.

The CDR3 region has the DNA TGTGCCTGGGCGGGGTACGGAGGCAATTCTAATTCACCCCTCCACTTT. This gives the protein CAWAGYGGNSNSPLHF. This rearrangement joins TRBV30 to TRBJ1-6, with D unclear. This CDR3 is 16 amino acids long. The germline V and J ends were trimmed by 5 bases and 6 bases, with 20 bases remaining between them. Germline values: CDR1 GTSNPN, CDR2 SVGIG (reference sequence).